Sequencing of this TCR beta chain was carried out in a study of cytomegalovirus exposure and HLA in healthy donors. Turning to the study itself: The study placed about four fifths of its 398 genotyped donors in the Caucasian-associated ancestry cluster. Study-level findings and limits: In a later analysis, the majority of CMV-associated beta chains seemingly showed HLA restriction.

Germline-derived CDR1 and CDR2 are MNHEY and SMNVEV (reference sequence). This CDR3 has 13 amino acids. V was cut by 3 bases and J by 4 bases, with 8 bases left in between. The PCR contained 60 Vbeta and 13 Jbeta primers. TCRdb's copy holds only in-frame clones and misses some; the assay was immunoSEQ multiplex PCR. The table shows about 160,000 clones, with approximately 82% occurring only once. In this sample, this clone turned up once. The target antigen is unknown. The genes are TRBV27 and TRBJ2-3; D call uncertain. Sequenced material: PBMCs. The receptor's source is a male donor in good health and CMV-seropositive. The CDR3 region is CASSFSGADTQYF. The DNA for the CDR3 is TGTGCCAGCAGTTTCTCTGGAGCAGATACGCAGTATTTT.